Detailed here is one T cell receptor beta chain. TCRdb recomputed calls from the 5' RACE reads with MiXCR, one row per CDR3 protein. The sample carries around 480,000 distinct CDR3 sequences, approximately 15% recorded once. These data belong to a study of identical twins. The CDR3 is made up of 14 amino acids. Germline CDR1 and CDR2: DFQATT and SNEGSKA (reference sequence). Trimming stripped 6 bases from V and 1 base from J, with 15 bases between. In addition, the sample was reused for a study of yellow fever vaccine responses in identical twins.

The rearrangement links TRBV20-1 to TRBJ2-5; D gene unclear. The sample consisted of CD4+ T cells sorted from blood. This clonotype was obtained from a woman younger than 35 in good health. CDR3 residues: CSAIRTEFQETQYF. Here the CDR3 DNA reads TGCAGTGCAATTAGGACCGAATTCCAAGAGACCCAGTACTTC.